This TCR beta chain was sequenced during a study of T cells after yellow fever vaccination. TCRdb itself ran the 5' RACE reads through MiXCR, one entry per CDR3 protein. The table records 250,000 or so distinct CDR3 sequences, more than 6.5% of them present only once. This clonotype has only a few counts. V was pared by 5 bases and J by 0 bases, with 9 bases between. Germline lookup yields CDR1 SGHRS and CDR2 YFSETQ. CDR3 size: 15 residues. This specimen was CD4+ T cells sorted from PBMCs, taken on the day of the yellow fever booster vaccination. The sequence was collected from a man under 40 who received the YFV17D yellow fever vaccine. V usage is TRBV5-1 and J usage is TRBJ1-6; tentatively, D is TRBD1 (5 bases). In nucleotides, the CDR3 is TGCGCCAGCAGGGAGGGGAGCTCCTATAATTCACCCCTCCACTTT. It is translated as CASREGSSYNSPLHF.